Reported below is one TCR beta chain. What it recognizes is unknown. This entry comes from a study of vaccination effects on CD4 cells after COVID-19. Across the study: In the ViraFEST assay, antigen-specific CD4+ clonotypes were identified by expansion after peptide-pool stimulation. A few million PBMC per well received approximately 10 IU/ml IL-2 and approximately 9.2 ug/ml peptides in culture.

The culture ran for 10 days before CD4+ T cells were isolated. Two-dose BNT162b2 or mRNA-1273 vaccination was given to participants. At days 3 and 7, half of the medium was exchanged for IL-2 medium. The data were produced by immunoSEQ multiplex PCR, yet TCRdb's version contains in-frame clones alone and is incomplete. The table shows 60,000 to 80,000 clones, with around 70% occurring only once. Study-wide findings and caveats: Healthy vaccinees' vaccine-induced clones included only 1 of 255 that recognized common cold coronaviruses.

V lost 4 bases, J lost 3 bases, and 16 bases lay in between. The CDR3 runs to 15 residues. Germline loops: CDR1 PRHDT, CDR2 FYEKMQ (reference sequence). This clonotype was obtained from a human donor who received a COVID-19 vaccine. The chain recombines TRBV13 with TRBJ2-7; the D gene is possibly TRBD2 (6 bases). The source material was CD4+ T cells from PBMCs cultured without peptide, sampled after COVID-19 vaccination. CDR3 protein: CASSSNHMGGYEQYV. CDR3 in DNA: TGTGCCAGCAGCTCCAATCATATGGGGGGCTACGAGCAGTACGTC.